This T cell receptor (beta chain) emerged from a study of blood T cell repertoires in COVID-19. Produced via immunoSEQ multiplex PCR; TCRdb's table is partial and in-frame only. The sample yields fewer than 400,000 clones, more than 75% seen once. Which cohort a participant joined came from the clinical history participants gave. The recovered donors of Cohort 3 showed two negative PCRs, clearance, or symptom resolution. The CDR3 has 15 residues. Germline V gene lookup returns CDR1 SGHNT and CDR2 YENEEA. V was cut by 0 bases and J by 1 base, with 10 bases left in between. Input material: PBMCs or T cells enriched from blood (not recorded which). The J gene is TRBJ2-7, the V gene TRBV11-3; TRBD2 is a possible D gene (6 bases). This TCR derives from a man aged 25 to 40 who had recovered from COVID-19. The CDR3 nucleotides are TGTGCCAGCAGCTTAGATGCGGCGGGGTCCTACGAGCAGTACTTC. It specifies CASSLDAAGSYEQYF.